Sequencing of this T cell receptor (beta chain) was carried out in a study of blood T cell repertoires in COVID-19. Study-wide context: Material from acute and convalescent COVID-19 was sourced from the United States, Italy and Spain. T cells, B-cell-depleted T cells, or PBMCs provided the cDNA or gDNA that served as material.

V lost 4 bases to trimming and J lost 0 bases; unmatched junction nucleotides: 6. Germline CDR1 is MNHEY and CDR2 is SVGEGT. The CDR3 runs 15 residues. In the authors' methods: Estimation of nucleated cell counts relied on the amplification of reference gene primers. TCRdb's copy holds only in-frame clones and misses some; the assay was immunoSEQ multiplex PCR. V and J calls and clone size are those listed in that table; D and trimming were worked out from the DNA. The sample lists around 260,000 clones, about 89% occurring once. The specimen was peripheral blood. The sequence came from a man aged 35 to 55 who had recovered from COVID-19. This chain uses TRBV6-2 or TRBV6-3 with TRBJ2-7; 7 nucleotides match TRBD1. CDR3 DNA sequence: TGTGCCAGCAGTTCCTCGGACAGGCACTCCTACGAGCAGTACTTC. This codes for CASSSSDRHSYEQYF.